A single sample gave rise to the 28 T cell receptor beta chains below, sequenced in a study of blood T cell repertoires in COVID-19. The protocol was immunoSEQ multiplex PCR, while the TCRdb copy is restricted to in-frame clones and leaves out a portion. The sample has about 260,000 clones, around 84% seen once. Material: peripheral blood. The source of these receptors is a woman aged 55-70 years with COVID-19, enrolled during active disease.

The chain uses TRBV27 and TRBJ1-6; 7 bases match TRBD1. The germline V gene encodes CDR1 MNHEY and CDR2 SMNVEV (reference sequence). The CDR3 has 14 amino acids. Trimming cost V 3 bases and J 10 bases; bases outside gene matches: 6. This CDR3 is CASSFTGVRSPLHF. For the CDR3, the DNA is TGTGCCAGCAGTTTTACAGGGGTCAGATCACCCCTCCACTTT.

This chain uses TRBV5-1 with TRBJ1-1, with D perhaps matching TRBD1 (6 bases). Trimming stripped 2 bases from V and 3 bases from J, with 14 bases between. Germline V CDR1 and CDR2: SGHRS, YFSETQ. This CDR3 spans 15 amino acids. Here the CDR3 DNA reads TGCGCCAGCAGCTTCGCAGGGGCCCGGGACACTGAAGCTTTCTTT. It encodes CASSFAGARDTEAFF.

The chain links TRBV18 to TRBJ2-3; 8 bases fit TRBD1. Germline V lookup: CDR1 KGHSH, CDR2 LQKENI. V gave up 5 bases and J gave up 6 bases; unmatched junction bases: 7. The CDR3 runs 14 residues. In DNA form, the CDR3 reads TGTGCCAGCTCATCCAGACAGGGGCAGGATACGCAGTATTTT. It codes for CASSSRQGQDTQYF.

The CDR3 loop is CASSSGPGGRAYNEQFF. The CDR3 DNA follows: TGTGCCAGCAGCTCAGGCCCCGGGGGGAGGGCCTACAATGAGCAGTTCTTC. The J gene is TRBJ2-1, the V gene TRBV7-2; 7 bases map to TRBD2. With 4 bases clipped from V and 2 bases from J, the junction kept 11 bases outside the gene matches. The CDR3 loop spans 17 amino acids. Per the germline V gene, CDR1 is SGHTA and CDR2 is FQGNSA.

The gene calls are TRBV27 and TRBJ1-5; perhaps TRBD1 as D (5 bases). CDR1 and CDR2 from the germline V gene are MNHEY and SMNVEV (reference sequence). This CDR3 contains 13 residues. Trimming removed 8 bases from V and 9 bases from J, with 17 bases in between. The CDR3 region is CASSGGGVTPQHF. The CDR3 nucleotides read TGTGCCAGCTCCGGGGGAGGGGTTACGCCCCAGCATTTT.

The chain recombines TRBV18 with TRBJ1-1, with 7 nucleotides matching TRBD1. Trimming removed 4 bases from V and 7 bases from J; junction bases left unmatched: 12. This CDR3 has 15 amino acids. Germline CDR1 is KGHSH and CDR2 is LQKENI. The CDR3 DNA sequence: TGTGCCAGCTCACAGGGGATGGACAGGTTCGGTGAAGCTTTCTTT. Protein: CASSQGMDRFGEAFF.

The chain has TRBV30 and TRBJ2-3; 12 bases fit TRBD2. This CDR3 has 15 residues. V trimming: 0 bases; J trimming: 5 bases; junction bases outside the gene matches: 3. Looked up from germline, CDR1 is GTSNPN and CDR2 is SVGIG (reference sequence). In DNA form, the CDR3 reads TGTGCCTGGAGTGTACAACTAGCGGGAGGAGATACGCAGTATTTT. It codes for CAWSVQLAGGDTQYF.

The V call is TRBV3-1 (or the pseudogene TRBV3-2), the J call TRBJ2-5, with a tentative D call TRBD2 (6 bases). The CDR3 is 15 residues long. The germline gives CDR1 LGHDT, CDR2 YNNKEL (reference sequence). V was shortened by 5 bases and J by 3 bases, with 16 bases between the two germline ends. The CDR3 DNA reads as TGTGCCAGCAGCTATCACGGAGGGAGTAAAGAGACCCAGTACTTC. It is translated as CASSYHGGSKETQYF.

The CDR3 nucleotides read TGTGCCAGTAACCCACTGTCCCTTAGCAATCAGCCCCAGCATTTT. Protein sequence: CASNPLSLSNQPQHF. The genes are TRBV19 and TRBJ1-5; D uncertain. The CDR3 sequence is 15 residues long. V was clipped by 7 bases and J by 0 bases, with 13 bases between them. Germline V gene sequence: CDR1 LNHDA, CDR2 SQIVND (reference sequence).

The chain links TRBV7-9 to TRBJ1-6; D call uncertain. Trimming cost V 5 bases and J 0 bases, with 8 bases left between them. This CDR3 comprises 15 residues. Germline-derived CDR1 and CDR2 are SEHNR and FQNEAQ (reference sequence). The CDR3 loop is CASSPEYSYNSPLHF. The CDR3 DNA follows: TGTGCCAGCAGCCCAGAATACTCCTATAATTCACCCCTCCACTTT. The full variable domain, rest sourced from reference TRBV7-9 and TRBJ1-6, is DTGVSQNPRHKITKRGQNVTFRCDPISEHNRLYWYRQTLGQGPEFLTYFQNEAQLEKSRLLSDRFSAERPKGSFSTLEIQRTEQGDSAMYLCASSPEYSYNSPLHFGNGTRLTVT.

The chain joins TRBV19 to TRBJ1-1, with 8 positions matching TRBD1. The ends lost 5 bases at V and 4 bases at J; junction bases unmatched: 9. CDR1 and CDR2 from the germline V gene are LNHDA and SQIVND (reference sequence). The CDR3 sequence is 15 residues long. CDR3 amino acids: CASSARGLGVTEAFF. The CDR3 bases are TGTGCCAGTAGTGCCAGGGGGCTAGGGGTCACTGAAGCTTTCTTT.

This rearrangement joins TRBV7-6 to TRBJ1-5; D unresolved. The V and J ends lost 0 bases and 6 bases respectively, with 6 bases between them. This CDR3 spans 13 amino acids. CDR1 is SGHVS, CDR2 FNYEAQ, per germline. The CDR3 coding sequence is TGTGCCAGCAGCTTAGCACGGTTTCAGCCCCAGCATTTT. Its translation is CASSLARFQPQHF.

V is TRBV10-3 and J is TRBJ2-1; maybe TRBD2 (5 bases). V was shortened by 8 bases and J by 8 bases, with 22 bases between the two germline ends. The CDR3 is made up of 15 amino acids. CDR1 is ENHRY, CDR2 SYGVKD, per germline. The CDR3 DNA follows: TGTGCCATCTCTACAAGTGCAGACTACCGCGATGAGCAGTTCTTC. Amino acids: CAISTSADYRDEQFF.

The chain has TRBV6-5 and TRBJ2-6; D not certain. Germline V CDR1 and CDR2: MNHEY, SVGAGI. This CDR3 is 15 amino acids long. Trimming took 1 base from V and 0 from J, leaving 4 bases between them. CDR3 region: CASSYLDSGANVLTF. The CDR3 region has the DNA TGTGCCAGCAGTTACTTAGACTCTGGGGCCAACGTCCTGACTTTC.

The chain carries TRBV9 and TRBJ1-3; D possibly corresponds to TRBD1 (6 bases). The length of the CDR3 is 14 residues. V was clipped by 3 bases and J by 2 bases, with 9 bases between them. The germline V gene has CDR1 SGDLS and CDR2 YYNGEE. The CDR3 loop is CASSGGGPGNTIYF. As DNA, the CDR3 is TGTGCCAGCAGCGGCGGGGGGCCTGGAAACACCATATATTTT. The whole variable domain, remainder taken from reference TRBV9 and TRBJ1-3, is DSGVTQTPKHLITATGQRVTLRCSPRSGDLSVYWYQQSLDQGLQFLIQYYNGEERAKGNILERFSAQQFPDLHSELNLSSLELGDSALYFCASSGGGPGNTIYFGEGSWLTVV.

The chain is built from TRBV29-1 and TRBJ2-7; a weak D match, TRBD2 (7 bases). Per germline, CDR1 SQVTM and CDR2 ANQGSEA. V lost 6 bases and J lost 1, with 19 bases in between. The CDR3 runs 15 residues. Here the CDR3 DNA reads TGCAGCGTCACAAGGGAAGGGGGAGGGTCCTACGAGCAGTACTTC. Amino acids: CSVTREGGGSYEQYF.

This sequence joins TRBV5-1 and TRBJ1-2; D gene ambiguous. The germline V and J ends were trimmed by 4 bases and 7 bases, with 14 bases remaining between them. The CDR3 totals 13 residues. Per germline, CDR1 SGHRS and CDR2 YFSETQ. CDR3 protein: CASSPFPSGGYTF. The CDR3 DNA sequence: TGCGCCAGCAGCCCGTTTCCCTCGGGTGGCTACACCTTC.

This chain joins TRBV15 and TRBJ1-1; D gene ambiguous. CDR1 is LNHNV, CDR2 YYDKDF, per germline (reference sequence). The CDR3 has 15 amino acids. Trimming removed 3 bases from V and 1 base from J, with 12 bases in between. The CDR3 is CATSRAGFANTEAFF. The CDR3 DNA reads TGTGCCACCAGCAGGGCAGGATTTGCGAACACTGAAGCTTTCTTT.

The CDR3 DNA follows: TGTGCCAGCACTCCGGGACAACGGCTCTACGAGCAGTACTTC. Protein: CASTPGQRLYEQYF. The J gene is TRBJ2-7, the V gene TRBV6-5, with D perhaps matching TRBD1 (6 bases). The V end was cut by 7 bases, the J end by 3 bases, with 16 bases between. Germline CDR1 is MNHEY and CDR2 is SVGAGI. CDR3 length: 14 residues.

The rearrangement uses TRBV7-9 and TRBJ2-7; 7 bases are shared with TRBD1. The CDR3 is made up of 17 amino acids. Losses at the gene ends were 1 base for V and 2 bases for J; bases not matched to a gene: 11. Germline V CDR1 and CDR2: SEHNR, FQNEAQ (reference sequence). The DNA of the CDR3 is TGTGCCAGCAGCTTAGATTGGCCGAGGGGGCCTACCTACGAGCAGTACTTC. It codes for CASSLDWPRGPTYEQYF.

This clone was counted only a few times. J is TRBJ1-5 and V is TRBV4-1; D possibly corresponds to TRBD1 (6 bases). CDR3 length: 14 amino acids. Trimming removed 1 base at V and 6 bases at J, with 10 bases between. Germline values: CDR1 MGHRA, CDR2 YSYEKL. The DNA for the CDR3 is TGCGCCAGCAGCCAAGCGTCAGGGGTTCAGCCCCAGCATTTT. Protein sequence: CASSQASGVQPQHF.

This clone was seen a handful of times. This chain uses TRBV7-8 with TRBJ2-5, with a weak D call TRBD1 (5 bases). The V end lost 1 base, the J end lost 2 bases, and 11 bases lay between the germline ends. Germline V gene data show CDR1 as SGHVS and CDR2 as FQNEAQ. This CDR3 comprises 15 residues. CDR3: CASSLGGRAQETQYF. CDR3 coding DNA: TGTGCCAGCAGCTTAGGGGGCAGGGCTCAAGAGACCCAGTACTTC. Variable domain in full (rest from reference TRBV7-8 and TRBJ2-5): GAGVSQSPRYKVAKRGQDVALRCDPISGHVSLFWYQQALGQGPEFLTYFQNEAQLDKSGLPSDRFFAERPEGSVSTLKIQRTQQEDSAVYLCASSLGGRAQETQYFGPGTRLLVL.

CDR3 DNA: TGTGCCACCAGCAGAGAGACAGAGGGCAATCAGCCCCAGCATTTT. Protein: CATSRETEGNQPQHF. The chain uses TRBV15 and TRBJ1-5, with D possibly TRBD1 on 5 matching bases. CDR3 length: 15 residues. Trimming removed 0 bases at V and 2 bases at J, with 8 bases between. CDR1 and CDR2 (germline): LNHNV, YYDKDF (reference sequence).

This chain uses TRBV5-1 with TRBJ2-7, with TRBD2 identical over 11 bases. This CDR3 comprises 14 residues. Germline V CDR1 and CDR2: SGHRS, YFSETQ. The junction had 2 bases not matched to a gene; V was cut back by 0 bases and J by 6 bases. CDR3 sequence: CASSLVTSGSEQYF. The DNA of the CDR3 is TGCGCCAGCAGCTTGGTTACTAGCGGGAGCGAGCAGTACTTC.

Worth noting for this clone: This CDR3 is also generated by other DNA sequences in the sample. J is TRBJ1-1 and V is TRBV7-7; 9 bases fit TRBD1. Germline V gene sequence: CDR1 SSHAT, CDR2 FNYEAQ (reference sequence). The J segment lost 4 bases and the V segment lost 3 bases, leaving 0 bases of the junction unmatched. The CDR3 covers 13 residues. The CDR3 nucleotides read TGTGCCAGCAGCTTGGACAGGGGCACTGAAGCTTTCTTT. This encodes CASSLDRGTEAFF.

The chain joins TRBV6-5 to TRBJ1-2; tentatively, D is TRBD1 (6 bases). Deletions cut 9 bases from V and 8 bases from J, with 13 bases between. The germline CDR1 and CDR2 sequences are MNHEY and SVGAGI. The CDR3 sequence is 11 residues long. CDR3 residues: CASKQGLGYTF. CDR3 sequence (DNA): TGTGCCAGTAAACAGGGTTTAGGCTACACCTTC.

This clone appeared a single time. CDR3 sequence: CASSSRTSGYYEQYF. CDR3 bases: TGTGCCAGCAGTTCCAGGACTAGCGGGTACTACGAGCAGTACTTC. This chain connects TRBV5-4 to TRBJ2-7, with 11 bases matching TRBD2. This CDR3 contains 15 residues. Germline V gene data show CDR1 as SGHNT and CDR2 as YYREEE (reference sequence). V lost 5 bases to trimming and J lost 3 bases; unmatched junction nucleotides: 7.

The V call is TRBV27, the J call TRBJ1-5; 10 nucleotides line up with TRBD1. J was trimmed by 5 bases and V by 5 bases; bases with no gene match: 3. Per germline, CDR1 MNHEY and CDR2 SMNVEV (reference sequence). The CDR3 is 14 residues long. In DNA form, the CDR3 reads TGTGCCAGCAGTGCGGGACAGGGGTATCAGCCCCAGCATTTT. It codes for CASSAGQGYQPQHF.